This passage covers 19 T cell receptor beta chains from one sample sequenced in a study of identical twins (dated by TCRdb to 2016 to 2018). Receptor libraries were prepared by 5' RACE. Sequenced on an Illumina HiSeq 2000. The public reads were reprocessed in TCRdb via fastp at Q25 and MiXCR, keeping in-frame beta chains. CDR3 protein duplicates are merged, each entry listing the most common genes and DNA. For this sample there are about 530,000 distinct CDR3 sequences; about a fifth appear just once. Approximately 0.49% of the sample goes to the ten largest clones. The same data also went into a second study, on yellow fever vaccine responses in identical twins.

Sequencing used CD4+ T cells sorted from blood. The source of these receptors is a woman between 18 and 29 years old in good health.

The V and J genes are TRBV7-9 and TRBJ1-1; D uncertain. Germline V gene lookup returns CDR1 SEHNR and CDR2 FQNEAQ (reference sequence). V was cut by 4 bases and J by 1 base, with 10 bases left in between. CDR3 length: 14 amino acids. The CDR3 region has the DNA TGTGCCAGCAGCTCCTCGACCGCGAACACTGAAGCTTTCTTT. It is translated as CASSSSTANTEAFF.

The genes are TRBV5-6 and TRBJ2-2; 10 bases agree with TRBD2. This CDR3 is built from 17 residues. The V segment lost 3 bases and the J segment 10 bases; nucleotides outside the gene matches: 15. CDR1 is SGHDT, CDR2 YYEEEE, per germline. The CDR3: CASSSLSSGSPFVELFF. The CDR3 bases are TGTGCCAGCAGCTCCCTTTCTAGCGGGAGTCCCTTCGTGGAGCTGTTTTTT. Variable domain in full (rest from reference TRBV5-6 and TRBJ2-2): DAGVTQSPTHLIKTRGQQVTLRCSPKSGHDTVSWYQQALGQGPQFIFQYYEEEERQRGNFPDRFSGHQFPNYSSELNVNALLLGDSALYLCASSSLSSGSPFVELFFGEGSRLTVL.

This chain uses TRBV6-1 with TRBJ1-6; tentative D call: TRBD1 (5 bases). Between the trimmed V and J ends, which lost 6 bases and 1 base, there was a span of 16 bases. There are 17 residues in the CDR3. Germline V gives CDR1 MNHNS, CDR2 SASEGT. DNA of the CDR3: TGTGCCAGCAGAACCAACGACAGAAGATCCTATAATTCACCCCTCCACTTT. This encodes CASRTNDRRSYNSPLHF.

Only a few counts were recorded for this clonotype. Here the CDR3 reads CSAIRSGTADTEQFF. Here the CDR3 DNA reads TGCAGTGCTATCCGATCCGGGACAGCCGATACCGAGCAGTTCTTC. This sequence joins TRBV20-1 and TRBJ2-1; TRBD1 agrees at 7 bases. The ends lost 4 bases at V and 10 bases at J; junction bases unmatched: 16. Germline V lookup: CDR1 DFQATT, CDR2 SNEGSKA (reference sequence). CDR3 length equals 15 residues.

The gene calls are TRBV2 and TRBJ2-7; a weak D match, TRBD1 (6 bases). The germline V gene has CDR1 SNHLY and CDR2 FYNNEI. V lost 6 bases and J 4 bases, leaving 16 bases between the germline ends. The CDR3 is made up of 14 amino acids. This chain's CDR3 is CASSPDRWVYEQYF. The CDR3, as DNA: TGTGCCAGCAGCCCGGACAGATGGGTTTACGAGCAGTACTTC.

This clonotype has only a few counts. This rearrangement joins TRBV2 to TRBJ2-1; 7 nucleotides match TRBD2. CDR1 and CDR2 from the germline V gene are SNHLY and FYNNEI. The J segment lost 3 bases and the V segment lost 5 bases, leaving 10 bases of the junction unmatched. CDR3 length: 16 amino acids. The CDR3 reads CASSYPVAGSYNEQFF. The DNA for the CDR3 is TGTGCCAGCAGTTACCCGGTAGCGGGTAGCTACAATGAGCAGTTCTTC.

This clonotype was seen more than once but under ten times. The rearrangement joins TRBV5-1 to TRBJ2-2; the match to TRBD2 covers 8 bases. The CDR3 is 16 amino acids. The ends lost 2 bases at V and 4 bases at J; junction bases unmatched: 7. Per germline, CDR1 SGHRS and CDR2 YFSETQ. CDR3 in DNA: TGCGCCAGCAGCTTATCCGCGGGAGGTAGCACCGGGGAGCTGTTTTTT. It is translated as CASSLSAGGSTGELFF.

This chain connects TRBV10-3 to TRBJ2-3, with 14 bases matching TRBD2. CDR1 is ENHRY, CDR2 SYGVKD, per germline. This CDR3 contains 15 residues. V was pared by 6 bases and J by 6 bases, with 5 bases of the junction left unmatched. The CDR3 loop reads CAISLGLAGADTQYF. Here the CDR3 DNA reads TGTGCCATCAGCTTGGGACTAGCGGGAGCTGATACGCAGTATTTT.

The chain recombines TRBV14 with TRBJ2-1; 10 bases fit TRBD2. CDR1 is SGHDN and CDR2 is FVKESK in the germline V gene. Trimming at V came to 6 bases and at J to 0 bases, leaving 8 bases not matched to a gene. CDR3 length equals 17 residues. CDR3 region: CASSMGSGRLSYNEQFF. The DNA for the CDR3 is TGTGCCAGCAGTATGGGTAGCGGGAGGCTCTCCTACAATGAGCAGTTCTTC.

The V gene is TRBV19, the J gene TRBJ1-4; no clear D. Germline CDR1 is LNHDA and CDR2 is SQIVND (reference sequence). This CDR3 is 12 amino acids long. V lost 8 bases and J lost 5, with 9 bases in between. The CDR3: CASAGMNEKLFF. CDR3 sequence (DNA): TGTGCCAGTGCTGGTATGAATGAAAAACTGTTTTTT.

This clonotype has more than one count but fewer than ten. The V call is TRBV12-3 or TRBV12-4, the J call TRBJ2-1; tentatively, D is TRBD2 (5 bases). The CDR3 spans 13 residues. V dropped 0 bases and J dropped 10 bases, with 10 bases sitting between them. CDR3 in amino acids: CASSLARAKEQFF. The CDR3 nucleotides are TGTGCCAGCAGTTTAGCGAGGGCTAAGGAGCAGTTCTTC.

In its sample, this clonotype was seen a few times. The chain links TRBV10-3 to TRBJ2-7; the D call may be TRBD1 or TRBD2 (5 bases each). Per the germline V gene, CDR1 is ENHRY and CDR2 is SYGVKD. CDR3 length: 15 residues. V lost 3 bases and J 0 bases, leaving 12 bases between the germline ends. The CDR3 loop reads CAISDPGRSSYEQYF. The CDR3 DNA sequence: TGTGCCATCAGTGACCCGGGACGCTCCTCCTACGAGCAGTACTTC.

This clonotype was seen more than once but under ten times. The chain carries TRBV6-5 and TRBJ2-2; 7 positions match TRBD2. CDR1 MNHEY and CDR2 SVGAGI come from the germline V gene. The ends lost 2 bases at V and 3 bases at J; junction bases unmatched: 9. CDR3 size: 17 residues. Here the CDR3 DNA reads TGTGCCAGCAGTTACCCCAGACTAGCCGGCGACACCGGGGAGCTGTTTTTT. The encoded protein is CASSYPRLAGDTGELFF.

A remark on this clonotype: A junction end diverges from the germline sequence, so it may reflect a read error. The chain joins TRBV4-1 to TRBJ2-3, with TRBD2 matching over 14 bases. The CDR3 totals 16 residues. Germline V gene sequence: CDR1 MGHRA, CDR2 YSYEKL. The CDR3 nucleotides are TGCGCCAGCAGCGCCGGGACTAGCGGGGGTTTAGATTCGCAGTATTTT. Translation: CASSAGTSGGLDSQYF.

This clonotype was observed a few times. The rearrangement links TRBV3-1 to TRBJ2-5; D is unclear. V was cut by 0 bases and J by 0 bases, with 8 bases left in between. Germline V CDR1 and CDR2: LGHDT, YNNKEL (reference sequence). The CDR3 is 15 amino acids. CDR3 protein: CASSQDLGYQETQYF. The CDR3 bases are TGTGCCAGCAGCCAAGATCTAGGGTACCAAGAGACCCAGTACTTC.

This clonotype was detected only a few times. This sequence joins TRBV20-1 and TRBJ2-7; 7 bases are a match to TRBD2. V gave up 3 bases and J gave up 0 bases; unmatched junction bases: 2. This CDR3 has 13 amino acids. Germline CDR1 DFQATT, CDR2 SNEGSKA (reference sequence). The CDR3 coding sequence is TGCAGTGCTAGCGGGGGGAACTCCTACGAGCAGTACGTC. As protein: CSASGGNSYEQYV.

This clonotype was detected only a few times. V and J are TRBV6-1 and TRBJ1-5; 7 bases are shared with TRBD1. The CDR3 runs 16 residues. Germline CDR1 is MNHNS and CDR2 is SASEGT. J was trimmed by 0 bases and V by 6 bases; bases with no gene match: 8. The CDR3 region is CASSPKGQVSNQPQHF. The CDR3 DNA sequence: TGTGCCAGCAGCCCCAAAGGACAGGTTAGCAATCAGCCCCAGCATTTT.

The genes are TRBV15 and TRBJ2-1, with 8 bases lining up with TRBD1. CDR1 and CDR2 (germline): LNHNV, YYDKDF (reference sequence). This CDR3 contains 19 residues. V was clipped by 0 bases and J by 1 base; unmatched bases: 11. CDR3 in amino acids: CATSREATGVLGSYNEQFF. CDR3 bases: TGTGCCACCAGCAGAGAGGCGACAGGGGTACTGGGTTCCTACAATGAGCAGTTCTTC.

In this sample, this clonotype turned up a few times. The V and J genes are TRBV20-1 and TRBJ2-1; no clear D gene. The CDR3 has 13 residues. V was cut by 6 bases and J by 6 bases, with 15 bases left in between. CDR1 and CDR2 (germline): DFQATT, SNEGSKA (reference sequence). The CDR3 protein is CSARWVSINEQFF. The CDR3 bases are TGCAGTGCCCGGTGGGTCTCGATCAATGAGCAGTTCTTC.